The T cell receptor (beta chain) described here comes from a study of T-cell reconstitution after alpha-beta-depleted transplantation in children. Using unique molecular identifiers, the investigators prepared the TCRbeta library. TCRdb redid the calling of the PCR reads with MiXCR, one entry per CDR3 protein. The sample includes 90,000 to 100,000 distinct CDR3 sequences, 12% of them seen just once. This clonotype was seen only a few times. The sequenced sample was PBMCs from the stem cell graft donor, obtained from the stem cell graft. The TCR sequence derives from a human donor who donated a stem cell graft to a child with inherited bone marrow failure.

The CDR3 DNA is TGCAGCGTTGGTTTGGTAGCGGGAGGTAATGAGCAGTTCTTC. Protein product: CSVGLVAGGNEQFF. The chain combines TRBV29-1 with TRBJ2-1; 10 bases line up with TRBD2. CDR3 length: 14 amino acids. CDR1 and CDR2 (germline): SQVTM, ANQGSEA. V lost 4 bases to trimming and J lost 7 bases; unmatched junction nucleotides: 7.